The rows below give T cell receptor beta chains drawn from one sample of a study of shared clonotypes between healthy human individuals. Assay: immunoSEQ multiplex PCR; the TCRdb copy retains only in-frame clones and omits some. The sample lists some 2.4 million clones, roughly 93% seen once, with 0.35% to 0.45% in the top ten. The sample was naive CD4+ T cells from PBMCs. These receptors came from a man younger than 30 in good health. Some clones in this sample may be carry-over from other donors' samples. Both conserved end residues are part of each CDR3. The order of the fields is D gene, J gene, V gene, CDR3 DNA, CDR3 protein. A D gene is named only where the DNA matches it firmly.

d_call: .; j_call: TRBJ2-7; v_call: TRBV5-1; cdr3_nt: TGCGCCAGCAGCCCGGGGTTGGGGCCCTCCTTCACCTACGAGCAGTACTTC; cdr3_aa: CASSPGLGPSFTYEQYF
d_call: .; j_call: TRBJ2-3; v_call: TRBV30; cdr3_nt: TGTGCCTGGAGTCCGAGCACAGATACGCAGTATTTT; cdr3_aa: CAWSPSTDTQYF
d_call: .; j_call: TRBJ2-1; v_call: TRBV19; cdr3_nt: TGTGCCAGTAGTATCGGCCATGGGCAGTTCTTC; cdr3_aa: CASSIGHGQFF
d_call: .; j_call: TRBJ1-2; v_call: TRBV28; cdr3_nt: TGTGCCAGCAGTTTAAGGAGCTATGGCTACACCTTC; cdr3_aa: CASSLRSYGYTF
d_call: .; j_call: TRBJ1-4; v_call: TRBV7-9; cdr3_nt: TGTGCCAGCAGCCGGGGTCGTTCCCCCAGTGAAAAACTGTTTTTT; cdr3_aa: CASSRGRSPSEKLFF
d_call: .; j_call: TRBJ1-2; v_call: TRBV5-1; cdr3_nt: TGCGCCAGCAGCCGAGGCGCCTTCGGGGGCTACACCTTC; cdr3_aa: CASSRGAFGGYTF
d_call: .; j_call: TRBJ2-5; v_call: TRBV11-2; cdr3_nt: TGTGCCAGCAGCTTAGGTCGGAGTAGCTTGGGACAAGAGACCCAGTACTTC; cdr3_aa: CASSLGRSSLGQETQYF
d_call: .; j_call: TRBJ2-5; v_call: TRBV5-5; cdr3_nt: TGTGCCAGCAGCTTGGGCCCCAAGGGGCAAGAGACCCAGTACTTC; cdr3_aa: CASSLGPKGQETQYF
d_call: TRBD1; j_call: TRBJ2-3; v_call: TRBV5-1; cdr3_nt: TGCGCCAGCAGCTTGCCACGACAGGGGCGAGCAGATACGCAGTATTTT; cdr3_aa: CASSLPRQGRADTQYF
d_call: .; j_call: TRBJ1-2; v_call: TRBV9; cdr3_nt: TGTGCCAGCAGCGCACTAGCGTTAACAGGGCGCTTTGGCTACACCTTC; cdr3_aa: CASSALALTGRFGYTF
d_call: .; j_call: TRBJ1-1; v_call: TRBV18; cdr3_nt: TGTGCCAGCTCACCGGGGTTTAGAAGGGGGGAATACGTTGAAGCTTTCTTT; cdr3_aa: CASSPGFRRGEYVEAFF
d_call: TRBD2; j_call: TRBJ2-1; v_call: TRBV5-1; cdr3_nt: TGCGCCAGCAGCCCCGCGCAGACTAGCGGGAGATTTAGCGAGCAGTTCTTC; cdr3_aa: CASSPAQTSGRFSEQFF